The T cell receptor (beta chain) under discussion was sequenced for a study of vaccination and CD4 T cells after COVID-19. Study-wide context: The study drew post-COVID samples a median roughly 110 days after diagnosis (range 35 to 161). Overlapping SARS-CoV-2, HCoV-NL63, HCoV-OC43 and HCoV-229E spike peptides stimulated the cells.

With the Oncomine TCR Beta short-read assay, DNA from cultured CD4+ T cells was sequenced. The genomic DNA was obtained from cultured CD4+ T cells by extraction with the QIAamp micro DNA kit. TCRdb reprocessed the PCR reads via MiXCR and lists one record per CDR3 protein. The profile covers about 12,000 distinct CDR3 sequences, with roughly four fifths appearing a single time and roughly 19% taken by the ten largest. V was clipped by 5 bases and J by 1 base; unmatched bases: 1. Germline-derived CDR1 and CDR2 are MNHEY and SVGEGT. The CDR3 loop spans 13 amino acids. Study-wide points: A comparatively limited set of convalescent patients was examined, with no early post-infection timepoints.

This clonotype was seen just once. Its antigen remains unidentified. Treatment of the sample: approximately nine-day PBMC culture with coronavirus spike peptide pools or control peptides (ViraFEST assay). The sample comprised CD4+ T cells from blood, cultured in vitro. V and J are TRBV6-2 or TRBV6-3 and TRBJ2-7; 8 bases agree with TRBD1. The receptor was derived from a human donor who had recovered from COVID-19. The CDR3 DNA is TGTGCCAGCAGTCGGGACAGGTCCTACGAGCAGTACTTC. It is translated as CASSRDRSYEQYF.